This T cell receptor (beta chain) comes out of a study of technical replicates of blood from four donors. Clones were read by immunoSEQ multiplex PCR, and TCRdb kept only the in-frame ones, dropping some. The sample carries 80,000 to 90,000 clones, about 94% recorded once. This receptor was identified in a human donor in good health. The sequencing sample was made of T cells isolated from PBMCs.

In DNA form, the CDR3 reads TGTGCCAGCAGTCAATCGGGACTAACGAACACTGAAGCTTTCTTT. Amino acids: CASSQSGLTNTEAFF. The rearrangement links TRBV6-5 to TRBJ1-1; a weak D match, TRBD1 (5 bases). The V gene lost 5 bases and the J gene lost 1 base, with 14 bases spanning the gap. The germline CDR1 and CDR2 sequences are MNHEY and SVGAGI. This CDR3 has 15 amino acids.